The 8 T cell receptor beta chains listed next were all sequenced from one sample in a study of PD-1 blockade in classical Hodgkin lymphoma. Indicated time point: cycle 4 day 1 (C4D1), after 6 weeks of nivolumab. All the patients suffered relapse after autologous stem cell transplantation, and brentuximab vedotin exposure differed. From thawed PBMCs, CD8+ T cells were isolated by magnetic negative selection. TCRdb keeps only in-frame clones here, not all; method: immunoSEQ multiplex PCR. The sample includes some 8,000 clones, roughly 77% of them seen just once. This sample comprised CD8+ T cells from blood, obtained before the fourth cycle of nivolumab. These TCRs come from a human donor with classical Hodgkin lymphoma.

DNA for the CDR3: TGTGCCAGCAGTTCCGGACGGCTGAACACTGAAGCTTTCTTT. It yields the protein CASSSGRLNTEAFF. The chain employs TRBV6-6 and TRBJ1-1; D remains ambiguous. This CDR3 contains 14 residues. V lost 4 bases to trimming and J lost 0 bases, with 9 bases between them. Germline V gives CDR1 MNHNY, CDR2 SVGAGI (reference sequence).

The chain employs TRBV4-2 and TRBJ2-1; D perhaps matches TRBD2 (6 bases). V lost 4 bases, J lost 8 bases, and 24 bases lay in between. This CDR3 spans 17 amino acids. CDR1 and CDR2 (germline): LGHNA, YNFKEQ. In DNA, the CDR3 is TGTGCCAGCAGCCGAGACTGGGGGGATAACCCAGTGGATGAGCAGTTCTTC. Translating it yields CASSRDWGDNPVDEQFF.

The CDR3 bases are TGTGCCAGCAGCTTGGGGGGATTCTCAGATACGCAGTATTTT. Translating it yields CASSLGGFSDTQYF. This chain uses TRBV5-6 with TRBJ2-3; D gene ambiguous. With 0 bases removed from V and 4 bases from J, the gap between germline ends came to 9 bases. CDR1 and CDR2 (germline): SGHDT, YYEEEE. This CDR3 is 14 amino acids long.

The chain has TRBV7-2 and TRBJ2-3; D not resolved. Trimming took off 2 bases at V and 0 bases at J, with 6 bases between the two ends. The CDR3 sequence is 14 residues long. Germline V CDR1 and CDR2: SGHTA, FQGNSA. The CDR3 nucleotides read TGTGCCAGCAGCTTACCGGTTAGCACAGATACGCAGTATTTT. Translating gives CASSLPVSTDTQYF.

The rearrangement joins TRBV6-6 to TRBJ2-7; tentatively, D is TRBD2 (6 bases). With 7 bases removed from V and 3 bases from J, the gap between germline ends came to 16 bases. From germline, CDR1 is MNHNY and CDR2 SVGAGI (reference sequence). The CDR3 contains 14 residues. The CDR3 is CASTFGDFLYEQYF. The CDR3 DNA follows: TGTGCCAGCACCTTTGGGGACTTCCTCTACGAGCAGTACTTC.

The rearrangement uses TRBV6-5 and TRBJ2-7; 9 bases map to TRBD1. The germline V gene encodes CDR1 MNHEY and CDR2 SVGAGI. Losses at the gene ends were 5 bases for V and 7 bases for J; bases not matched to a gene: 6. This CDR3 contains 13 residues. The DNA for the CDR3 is TGTGCCAGCAGTGGGACAGGGCCGGGGGAGCAGTACTTC. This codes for CASSGTGPGEQYF.

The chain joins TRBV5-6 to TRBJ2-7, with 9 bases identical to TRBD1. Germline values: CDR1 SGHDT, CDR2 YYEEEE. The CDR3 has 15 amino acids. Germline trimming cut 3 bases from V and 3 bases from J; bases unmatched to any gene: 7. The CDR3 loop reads CASSSPTGGDYEQYF. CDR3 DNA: TGTGCCAGCAGCTCCCCGACAGGGGGTGACTACGAGCAGTACTTC.

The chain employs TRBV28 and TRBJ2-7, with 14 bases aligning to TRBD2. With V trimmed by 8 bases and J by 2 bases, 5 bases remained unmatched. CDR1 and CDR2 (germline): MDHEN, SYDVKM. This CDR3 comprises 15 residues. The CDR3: CASGLAGGNPYEQYF. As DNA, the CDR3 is TGTGCCAGCGGACTAGCGGGAGGTAACCCCTACGAGCAGTACTTC.